The present T cell receptor (beta chain) was sequenced within a study of post-analysis software for immune sequencing data. Study outcomes and limitations: Controls' normalized Chao1 diversity significantly exceeded that of multiple sclerosis patients. TRBV5-6, TRBV5-1 and TRBV20-1 belonged to a set of a few TRBV segments that were more frequent in patients than controls.

Trimming removed 2 bases from V and 3 bases from J, with 14 bases in between. The germline gives CDR1 MNHEY, CDR2 SMNVEV (reference sequence). This CDR3 region has 15 residues. This clonotype was counted between two and nine times. As yet, its antigen is unknown. cDNA libraries for TCR beta contained unique molecular identifiers. When about 0.9 to 10 million T cells were used, they gave roughly 500,000 cDNA molecules. In TCRdb, the PCR reads were re-called with MiXCR into one record per CDR3 protein. The data show roughly 800,000 distinct CDR3 sequences, with roughly 50% seen just once and roughly 4.9% held by the top ten.

Input material: blood. This receptor was taken from a girl aged 10 to 17 with multiple sclerosis. The chain joins TRBV27 to TRBJ2-7; tentative D call: TRBD1 (5 bases). CDR3 sequence: CASSLQNRLGYEQYF. The CDR3 bases are TGTGCCAGCAGTTTACAGAACAGGCTGGGCTACGAGCAGTACTTC.